A single sample is the source of the 9 T cell receptor beta chains below, sequenced in a study of identical twins. TCRdb independently ran MiXCR on the 5' RACE reads; one entry per CDR3 protein. Of about 190,000 distinct CDR3 sequences in the sample, around a sixth were seen once. These data were also reused for a study on T cells expressing NK-cell markers.

The specimen sequenced was CD8+ T cells sorted from blood. The receptors shown here come from a woman in her late teens or twenties in good health.

For this clonotype: A much larger clonotype is one base distant, so this may be a read error. The V gene is TRBV9, the J gene TRBJ2-5; D is possibly TRBD1 (7 bases). From germline, CDR1 is SGDLS and CDR2 YYNGEE. The CDR3 is 14 amino acids. This chain's CDR3 is CAGSGGGSQETQYF. The CDR3 DNA reads TGTGCCGGCAGTGGAGGGGGCTCACAAGAGACCCAGTACTTC.

This clonotype was found a few times. V is TRBV2 and J is TRBJ1-5, with D unresolved. The CDR3 is 12 residues long. Germline V gene data show CDR1 as SNHLY and CDR2 as FYNNEI. V lost 6 bases, J lost 7 bases, and 10 bases lay in between. CDR3 bases: TGTGCCAGCAGGACCGGGAGGCAGCCCCAGCATTTT. The encoded protein is CASRTGRQPQHF.

The chain employs TRBV5-1 and TRBJ2-3; D is undetermined. Trimming pared 0 bases from V and 0 bases from J, leaving 8 bases between. CDR3 size: 15 residues. CDR1 is SGHRS, CDR2 YFSETQ, per germline. CDR3 bases: TGCGCCAGCAGCTTGGTTAGTGCTAGCACAGATACGCAGTATTTT. It specifies CASSLVSASTDTQYF. Using reference TRBV5-1 and TRBJ2-3 for the parts outside the CDR3, the full variable domain is KAGVTQTPRYLIKTRGQQVTLSCSPISGHRSVSWYQQTPGQGLQFLFEYFSETQRNKGNFPGRFSGRQFSNSRSEMNVSTLELGDSALYLCASSLVSASTDTQYFGPGTRLTVL.

The chain joins TRBV10-1 to TRBJ1-5; possibly TRBD1 for D (6 bases). The CDR3 has 14 residues. The V end lost 7 bases, the J end lost 6 bases, and 16 bases lay between the germline ends. The V gene's germline CDR1 is WNHNN and CDR2 SYGVQD (reference sequence). Here the CDR3 reads CASTVRGLGQPQHF. The CDR3 bases are TGCGCCAGCACGGTAAGGGGGTTGGGTCAGCCCCAGCATTTT.

This clonotype was picked up one time. The chain employs TRBV7-9 and TRBJ1-1; no definite D call. This CDR3 is built from 13 residues. Trimming pared 1 base from V and 3 bases from J, leaving 6 bases between. CDR1 is SEHNR and CDR2 is FQNEAQ in the germline V gene (reference sequence). The CDR3 region is CASSLGYDTEAFF. CDR3 in DNA: TGTGCCAGCAGCTTAGGCTACGACACTGAAGCTTTCTTT.

The V call is TRBV21-1, the J call TRBJ2-5; the table gives TRBD2 as D, unverified against the DNA. TRBV21-1 is assigned pseudogene status. This CDR3 comprises 16 residues. CDR3 region: CASSKVRLAGRETQYF. In DNA, the CDR3 is TGTGCCAGCAGCAAAGTTCGCCTAGCGGGGCGAGAGACCCAGTACTTC.

This clonotype was counted a few times. The CDR3 DNA is TGTGCCAGCAGCTGGGGCGGCCGCACAGATACGCAGTATTTT. The encoded protein is CASSWGGRTDTQYF. The genes are TRBV11-2 and TRBJ2-3; possibly TRBD1 for D (5 bases). CDR1 and CDR2 (germline): SGHAT, FQNNGV. This CDR3 has 14 amino acids. The ends were cut back, 4 bases at V and 1 base at J, with 9 bases in the middle.

A few counts support this clonotype. This chain uses TRBV13 with TRBJ2-2; 10 bases are shared with TRBD1. This CDR3 region has 15 residues. Germline V lookup: CDR1 PRHDT, CDR2 FYEKMQ (reference sequence). The J segment lost 6 bases and the V segment lost 5 bases, leaving 6 bases of the junction unmatched. CDR3 nucleotide sequence: TGTGCCAGCAGCCCGGGGACAGGGGCTGCCGGGGAGCTGTTTTTT. It codes for CASSPGTGAAGELFF.

This chain uses TRBV2 with TRBJ2-3; the match to TRBD2 covers 10 bases. Germline CDR1 reads SNHLY; CDR2 reads FYNNEI. Trimming took 7 bases from V and 2 from J; bases not matched to a gene: 9. The CDR3 is 16 residues long. The CDR3 region is CASNVIAGGYTDTQYF. The CDR3, as DNA: TGTGCCAGCAATGTGATAGCGGGAGGTTACACAGATACGCAGTATTTT. Together with reference TRBV2 and TRBJ2-3, the CDR3 gives the full variable domain: EPEVTQTPSHQVTQMGQEVILRCVPISNHLYFYWYRQILGQKVEFLVSFYNNEISEKSEIFDDQFSVERPDGSNFTLKIRSTKLEDSAMYFCASNVIAGGYTDTQYFGPGTRLTVL.